These 3 T cell receptor beta chains originate from one sample sequenced in a study of cytomegalovirus exposure and HLA in healthy donors. Amplification used 60 Vbeta primers and 13 Jbeta primers. Sequencing was performed with immunoSEQ multiplex PCR; in TCRdb, only in-frame clones are kept and a portion is missing. Of more than 130,000 clones in the sample, around three quarters are singletons; the top ten hold approximately 2.3%. Sequencing was done on a sample of PBMCs. The receptor set was obtained from a man under 40 in good health and CMV-seronegative.

This clone has only one observation. This chain links TRBV19 with TRBJ1-3, with no clear D. There are 15 residues in the CDR3. Looked up from germline, CDR1 is LNHDA and CDR2 is SQIVND (reference sequence). The V and J ends lost 3 bases and 0 bases respectively, with 9 bases between them. CDR3 nucleotide sequence: TGTGCCAGTAGTATGAGACACTTCTCTGGAAACACCATATATTTT. This codes for CASSMRHFSGNTIYF.

The chain joins TRBV5-6 to TRBJ2-5; 7 nucleotides line up with TRBD2. The V segment lost 0 bases and the J segment 4 bases; nucleotides outside the gene matches: 3. Germline CDR1 is SGHDT and CDR2 is YYEEEE. CDR3 length: 14 amino acids. The CDR3 DNA is TGTGCCAGCAGCTTGGAAGGGAGGGGAGAGACCCAGTACTTC. Its translation: CASSLEGRGETQYF.

The chain links TRBV27 to TRBJ1-5; maybe TRBD1 (6 bases). This CDR3 comprises 15 residues. Germline CDR1 and CDR2: MNHEY and SMNVEV (reference sequence). V dropped 3 bases and J dropped 2 bases, with 11 bases sitting between them. DNA of the CDR3: TGTGCCAGCAGTTTGGCGGGGGGCGGCAATCAGCCCCAGCATTTT. Amino acid sequence: CASSLAGGGNQPQHF.